This TCR beta chain comes out of a study of T cell repertoires in cytomegalovirus infection. At the level of the study: Recently identified HLA-C-restricted CMV epitopes were among the peptides used. It was the public TCR beta signatures that indicated both CMV infection and matching HLA type.

The study, taken as a whole, reports: Of the TCR beta families, the public ones yielded a cumulative frequency that identified carriers of CMV plus the relevant HLA. Predominance within the ex vivo response was attributable to HLA-C-restricted CMV-specific TCR beta clonotypes.

Comment on this clonotype: The antigen is unknown. A read error may produce the germline difference seen at one junction end.

From the reads, TCRdb called clonotypes with MiXCR, one entry per CDR3 protein. The repertoire holds hundreds of thousands of distinct CDR3 sequences, with approximately 46% as singletons. Germline-derived CDR1 and CDR2 are MGHRA and YSYEKL. The CDR3 loop spans 16 amino acids. Specimen: cultured PBMCs, collected from culture after CMV antigen stimulation. The origin of this receptor is a human donor in good health (CMV status not recorded). Some clones in this sample may be carry-over from other donors' samples. This rearrangement joins TRBV4-1 to TRBJ2-7, with TRBD2 identical over 9 bases. CDR3 nucleotides: TGTGCCAGCAGCCAAGACTTAGCGGGGGCCCCCTACGAGCAGTACTTC. Protein sequence: CASSQDLAGAPYEQYF.